Shown below are 30 T cell receptor beta chains from a single sample sequenced in a study of blood T cell repertoires in COVID-19. Sequenced by immunoSEQ multiplex PCR; TCRdb stores in-frame clones only, minus some. The sample gives more than 100,000 clones, roughly 84% of which show up once; 3.9% is in the top ten. Sequencing input: PBMCs or T cells enriched from blood (not recorded which). The source is a woman aged 25 to 39 who had recovered from COVID-19.

The chain carries TRBV19 and TRBJ1-6; D remains unclear. Per germline, CDR1 LNHDA and CDR2 SQIVND (reference sequence). Trimming cost V 5 bases and J 5 bases, with 13 bases left between them. The CDR3 is made up of 15 amino acids. The CDR3 spells CASSYDDTDNSPLHF. The CDR3 DNA reads as TGTGCCAGTAGTTATGATGACACCGATAATTCACCCCTCCACTTT.

V usage is TRBV19 and J usage is TRBJ1-3; D perhaps matches TRBD1 (6 bases). With 1 base removed from V and 0 bases from J, the gap between germline ends came to 25 bases. The germline V gene encodes CDR1 LNHDA and CDR2 SQIVND (reference sequence). The CDR3 has 21 residues. The CDR3 region has the DNA TGTGCCAGTAGTATAGCTCTACGACAGGTGCTTCGGCTTGACTCTGGAAACACCATATATTTT. This codes for CASSIALRQVLRLDSGNTIYF.

The chain links TRBV19 to TRBJ2-6, with 11 positions matching TRBD1. Germline CDR1 LNHDA, CDR2 SQIVND (reference sequence). CDR3 size: 17 residues. The V gene end was trimmed by 5 bases and the J gene end by 2 bases; junction bases not matched to a gene: 5. CDR3 bases: TGTGCCAGTAGTCCGGGACAGGGGGTGACTGGGGCCAACGTCCTGACTTTC. Translating gives CASSPGQGVTGANVLTF.

The chain joins TRBV6-5 to TRBJ1-6, with 9 bases aligning to TRBD1. The CDR3 sequence is 14 residues long. J gave up 6 bases and V 6 bases, and 3 bases lay outside the gene matches. CDR1 and CDR2 from the germline V gene are MNHEY and SVGAGI. This CDR3 reads CASRVDRGNSPLHF. The DNA for the CDR3 is TGTGCCAGCAGGGTGGACAGGGGTAATTCACCCCTCCACTTT.

This clone was found once. The rearrangement joins TRBV18 to TRBJ2-7; 10 nucleotides line up with TRBD2. The CDR3 contains 16 residues. V lost 4 bases, J lost 6 bases, and 12 bases stayed unmatched. Germline CDR1 reads KGHSH; CDR2 reads LQKENI. In nucleotides, the CDR3 is TGTGCCAGCTCACTTTCAAGCGGGAGGGCCAGGGGCGAGCAGTACTTC. This translates into CASSLSSGRARGEQYF.

About this clone: At the DNA level, this CDR3 is encoded by other sequences in the same sample as well. The chain carries TRBV7-2 and TRBJ2-5, with D possibly TRBD1 on 6 matching bases. This CDR3 has 14 residues. V gave up 0 bases and J gave up 5 bases, with 10 bases separating them. Germline assignment: CDR1 SGHTA and CDR2 FQGNSA. The CDR3 bases are TGTGCCAGCAGCTTAGCTGGCAGGGGCGAGACCCAGTACTTC. It yields the protein CASSLAGRGETQYF.

This sequence joins TRBV7-2 and TRBJ1-4; 10 bases map to TRBD1. Germline V gene data show CDR1 as SGHTA and CDR2 as FQGNSA. The CDR3 totals 15 residues. The V segment lost 3 bases and the J segment 6 bases; nucleotides outside the gene matches: 4. The chain's CDR3 is CASSFSGTGDEKLFF. The CDR3 DNA sequence: TGTGCCAGCAGCTTCTCCGGGACAGGGGATGAAAAACTGTTTTTT.

This chain uses TRBV30 with TRBJ2-1, with 7 positions matching TRBD2. The CDR3 is made up of 14 amino acids. CDR1 GTSNPN and CDR2 SVGIG come from the germline V gene (reference sequence). The trim removed 0 bases at V and 6 bases at J, leaving 5 bases unmatched. The CDR3 nucleotides read TGTGCCTGGAGTGTACGGGGGGTCGGCAATGAGCAGTTCTTC. Translation: CAWSVRGVGNEQFF.

The rearrangement uses TRBV15 and TRBJ1-4, with 10 bases identical to TRBD1. Unmatched junction bases numbered 5, after V lost 4 bases and J lost 0 bases. The germline V gene has CDR1 LNHNV and CDR2 YYDKDF (reference sequence). There are 17 residues in the CDR3. DNA for the CDR3: TGTGCCACCAGCACCCCGGGACAGGGGCCAACTAATGAAAAACTGTTTTTT. Its translation is CATSTPGQGPTNEKLFF.

This chain uses TRBV18 with TRBJ1-6, with D maybe TRBD1 (6 bases). This CDR3 has 16 amino acids. V dropped 3 bases and J dropped 7 bases, with 16 bases sitting between them. CDR1 and CDR2 from the germline V gene are KGHSH and LQKENI. CDR3 DNA sequence: TGTGCCAGCTCACCCCGGACAGATAGAGGAAATTCACCCCTCCACTTT. The encoded protein is CASSPRTDRGNSPLHF.

The V call is TRBV5-5, the J call TRBJ1-4; D perhaps matches TRBD1 (5 bases). Germline loops: CDR1 SGHKS, CDR2 YYEKEE (reference sequence). V dropped 0 bases and J dropped 0 bases, with 12 bases sitting between them. This CDR3 spans 17 amino acids. The CDR3 loop is CASSLAGKTATNEKLFF. For the CDR3, the DNA is TGTGCCAGCAGCTTGGCAGGGAAAACTGCAACTAATGAAAAACTGTTTTTT.

V usage is TRBV27 and J usage is TRBJ2-1; the D gene is possibly TRBD1 (6 bases). CDR1 is MNHEY, CDR2 SMNVEV, per germline (reference sequence). CDR3 length equals 13 residues. Trimming shortened V by 2 bases and J by 4 bases, and 6 bases separated the two germline ends. CDR3 sequence: CASSLGQYNEQFF. The DNA of the CDR3 is TGTGCCAGCAGTTTAGGACAGTACAATGAGCAGTTCTTC.

The CDR3 sequence: CASSHIRGTVNQPQHF. Written as DNA, the CDR3 is TGTGCCAGCAGTCACATACGTGGGACAGTCAATCAGCCCCAGCATTTT. The chain has TRBV6-2 or TRBV6-3 and TRBJ1-5, with 7 bases aligning to TRBD1. In germline, CDR1 is MNHEY, CDR2 SVGEGT. J was trimmed by 3 bases and V by 5 bases; bases with no gene match: 10. This CDR3 has 16 residues.

The rearrangement uses TRBV7-9 and TRBJ1-6; possible D gene TRBD1, 5 bases. V was shortened by 0 bases and J by 7 bases, with 7 bases between the two germline ends. The CDR3 covers 14 residues. Per the germline V gene, CDR1 is SEHNR and CDR2 is FQNEAQ (reference sequence). CDR3 residues: CASSLAGGNSPLHF. The CDR3 coding sequence is TGTGCCAGCAGCTTAGCCGGGGGAAATTCACCCCTCCACTTT.

The chain recombines TRBV24-1 with TRBJ2-3; 9 bases match TRBD2. Germline assignment: CDR1 KGHDR and CDR2 SFDVKD. This CDR3 has 16 residues. V lost 5 bases, J lost 4 bases, and 9 bases stayed unmatched. The CDR3 DNA sequence: TGTGCCACCAGTGGCCGTGGGACTAGCCGAGCAGATACGCAGTATTTT. This translates into CATSGRGTSRADTQYF.

The rearrangement links TRBV14 to TRBJ1-2; 9 nucleotides match TRBD1. This CDR3 contains 15 residues. Germline V gene data show CDR1 as SGHDN and CDR2 as FVKESK. V shed 2 bases and J 5 bases; nucleotides not matched to a gene: 6. Written as DNA, the CDR3 is TGTGCCAGCAGCCAACAGGACAGGGGTGGGTATGGCTACACCTTC. Residues: CASSQQDRGGYGYTF.

The chain employs TRBV4-2 and TRBJ1-3; tentatively, D is TRBD1 (6 bases). The CDR3 has 17 amino acids. The V end was cut by 5 bases, the J end by 0 bases, with 17 bases between. Germline lookup yields CDR1 LGHNA and CDR2 YNFKEQ. Here the CDR3 DNA reads TGTGCCAGCAGCTCCCGTGGGGGCCAGAGCTCTGGAAACACCATATATTTT. It translates to CASSSRGGQSSGNTIYF.

The V gene is TRBV18, the J gene TRBJ1-5; 7 nucleotides align to TRBD1. Germline V CDR1 and CDR2: KGHSH, LQKENI. This CDR3 has 18 amino acids. J gave up 0 bases and V 1 base, and 9 bases lay outside the gene matches. CDR3: CASSPLGTVPSSNQPQHF. The CDR3 nucleotides are TGTGCCAGCTCACCACTTGGGACAGTCCCTTCTAGCAATCAGCCCCAGCATTTT.

This chain connects TRBV23-1 to TRBJ1-2, with D uncertain. TRBV23-1 is given ORF status, its function remaining uncertain. CDR3 size: 17 residues. Trimming left V 0 bases short and J 6 bases short, with 20 bases between. The CDR3 spells CASSQSGGPRKGDGYTF. CDR3 DNA sequence: TGCGCCAGCAGTCAATCCGGAGGGCCCCGGAAAGGCGATGGCTACACCTTC.

The V gene is TRBV19, the J gene TRBJ1-2, with D hard to call. CDR3 length equals 12 residues. Germline lookup yields CDR1 LNHDA and CDR2 SQIVND (reference sequence). Trimming took 3 bases from V and 8 from J, leaving 10 bases between them. This chain's CDR3 is CASSIGEGGYTF. Here the CDR3 DNA reads TGTGCCAGTAGTATCGGTGAGGGAGGCTACACCTTC.

This sequence joins TRBV29-1 and TRBJ1-2, with D maybe TRBD1 (5 bases). There are 11 residues in the CDR3. Germline values: CDR1 SQVTM, CDR2 ANQGSEA. Trimming left V 8 bases short and J 6 bases short, with 13 bases between. In DNA, the CDR3 is TGCAGCTCTTGGACAAACGATGGCTACACCTTC. Translated: CSSWTNDGYTF.

This rearrangement joins TRBV7-3 to TRBJ2-3; 8 bases map to TRBD1. V shed 2 bases and J 4 bases; nucleotides not matched to a gene: 11. The CDR3 is 17 residues long. CDR1 SGHTA and CDR2 FQGTGA come from the germline V gene. The CDR3 bases are TGTGCCAGCAGCTTAGTTTTCGGACAGGGCGCCGCAGATACGCAGTATTTT. This encodes CASSLVFGQGAADTQYF.

The rearrangement links TRBV2 to TRBJ1-2; D is ambiguous. V was cut by 11 bases and J by 7 bases, with 17 bases left in between. CDR1 SNHLY and CDR2 FYNNEI come from the germline V gene. The CDR3 totals 12 residues. Written as DNA, the CDR3 is TGTGCCTTATCCGTCGGGGTGGCTGGCTACACCTTC. Its protein product is CALSVGVAGYTF.

This sequence joins TRBV6-2 or TRBV6-3 and TRBJ1-5; a possible D gene is TRBD1 (6 bases). This CDR3 comprises 15 residues. Germline CDR1 and CDR2: MNHEY and SVGEGT. With 6 bases removed from V and 4 bases from J, the gap between germline ends came to 16 bases. The CDR3 here is CASSPVQGLNQPQHF. Here the CDR3 DNA reads TGTGCCAGCAGCCCCGTGCAGGGGTTGAATCAGCCCCAGCATTTT.

This chain joins TRBV4-2 and TRBJ1-1; D is ambiguous. V was trimmed by 1 base and J by 0 bases, leaving 12 bases between them. The CDR3 loop spans 16 amino acids. The germline V gene encodes CDR1 LGHNA and CDR2 YNFKEQ. CDR3 DNA sequence: TGTGCCAGCAGCCAAGGGAGAGAGAGCATGAACACTGAAGCTTTCTTT. Amino acid sequence: CASSQGRESMNTEAFF.

This chain connects TRBV6-5 to TRBJ1-3; TRBD1 aligns across 10 bases. Germline values: CDR1 MNHEY, CDR2 SVGAGI. The CDR3 is 15 residues long. V dropped 6 bases and J dropped 0; count of bases not matched to a gene: 2. The CDR3 protein is CASSDRGLSGNTIYF. The CDR3 nucleotides read TGTGCCAGCAGCGACAGGGGGCTCTCTGGAAACACCATATATTTT.

V usage is TRBV3-1 (or the pseudogene TRBV3-2) and J usage is TRBJ2-7, with 7 bases matching TRBD1. Looked up from germline, CDR1 is LGHDT and CDR2 is YNNKEL (reference sequence). Trimming removed 4 bases from V and 4 bases from J; junction bases left unmatched: 1. The CDR3 consists of 12 residues. The CDR3 region is CASSPGGYEQYF. CDR3 nucleotide sequence: TGTGCCAGCAGCCCAGGGGGATACGAGCAGTACTTC.

The chain employs TRBV5-4 and TRBJ2-7, with 9 bases lining up with TRBD2. The CDR3 is 18 residues long. After removal of 0 bases from V and 2 bases from J, the junction contained 12 bases not matched to a gene. From germline, CDR1 is SGHNT and CDR2 YYREEE (reference sequence). The CDR3 DNA is TGTGCCAGCAGCTTGGGACGCACGAGCGGGAGGAATCCCTACGAGCAGTACTTC. Its translation is CASSLGRTSGRNPYEQYF.

The chain carries TRBV4-2 and TRBJ2-1; 9 nucleotides align to TRBD2. The CDR3 spans 14 residues. Germline V lookup: CDR1 LGHNA, CDR2 YNFKEQ. Trimming cost V 4 bases and J 5 bases; bases outside gene matches: 3. CDR3 residues: CASSRREGNNEQFF. CDR3 bases: TGTGCCAGCAGCCGGCGGGAGGGCAACAATGAGCAGTTCTTC.

J is TRBJ2-7 and V is TRBV28, with D possibly matching TRBD2 (6 bases). Trimming took off 6 bases at V and 3 bases at J, with 12 bases between the two ends. The CDR3 is 13 amino acids. CDR1 is MDHEN and CDR2 is SYDVKM in the germline V gene. CDR3 sequence reads: CASRGAEGYEQYF. CDR3 DNA sequence: TGTGCCAGCAGGGGAGCGGAGGGCTACGAGCAGTACTTC.